Included here is one T cell receptor (beta chain) sequence, with context. Its antigen remains undetermined. No qualities accompany the bases; no much larger clone lies one base away. Collaborating institutions collected whole blood in K2EDTA tubes following their own protocols. For TCRbeta analysis, collaborators shipped samples in one of three forms: frozen whole blood, isolated PBMCs, or DNA extracted from either of those sample types. The germline V gene (reference sequence) sets CDR1 to MNHNY and CDR2 to SVGAGI. The CDR3 runs 14 residues from the cysteine to the phenylalanine. The sequence is cut down to CDR3 DNA, 42 bases in frame from base 1. The junction shows trimming of 11 bases on V and 0 bases on J, and the gene matches do not reach 6 bases of it. TCRbeta CDR3 regions were amplified from genomic DNA using the immunoSEQ Assay, a bias-controlled multiplex PCR. Processing in the source paper ran as follows. Nucleated cell counts per sample were estimated from amplification of reference gene primers within the assay. Sequence reads were collapsed and filtered to measure the absolute abundance of every unique TCRbeta CDR3 rearrangement. For each sample, productive Simpson clonality was calculated as the square root of Simpson's diversity index over productive rearrangements. Here the immuneACCESS table is served through TCRdb, limited to in-frame sequences with V and J called. Missing clones are a known gap in these copies; in checked studies unresolved V genes cover under half, and the rest lacks a known reason. Clonal size and the V and J genes are those of that table, whereas D and trimming came from the DNA. The sample profile shows approximately 300,000 clones; over 75% of them were found once. 1% of the sample rests with the top ten.

This record belongs to a study of blood T cell repertoires in COVID-19 (dated by TCRdb to about 2020). The study in broad terms: Samples covering the acute and convalescent phases of COVID-19 were provided by collaborators in the United States, Italy and Spain. The material from the prospective study consisted of cDNA or gDNA derived from T cells, B-cell-depleted T cells, or PBMCs. Deeply sampled blood TCRbeta repertoires from subjects exposed to, actively infected with, or recovered from COVID-19 were included in the dataset. The repertoires were made available in a free public database intended to serve as a resource for research on the immune response to SARS-CoV-2. Samples came from the ongoing ImmuneRACE study (first 160 participants) plus 1,254 subjects from 6 global collaborators. Nearly every sample came with metadata listing a de-identified subject ID, COVID-19 status, age in years and sex. Where available, HLA class I and class II types were obtained from metadata supplied by the sample provider rather than from assay-based typing. Results and caveats for the whole study, not just this receptor: The quantity of clinical and demographic metadata differed by source and by participant and was supplied without curation.

The receptor chain draws on TRBV6-6 and TRBJ1-3, with 8 junctional bases fitting TRBD1. The clonotype originates from a man aged 50 to 60 with active or convalescent COVID-19. Sequencing was performed on peripheral blood. The DNA sequence is given as TGTGCCTGCCAGGGGGCTGTCTCTGGAAACACCATATATTTT. This encodes CACQGAVSGNTIYF.